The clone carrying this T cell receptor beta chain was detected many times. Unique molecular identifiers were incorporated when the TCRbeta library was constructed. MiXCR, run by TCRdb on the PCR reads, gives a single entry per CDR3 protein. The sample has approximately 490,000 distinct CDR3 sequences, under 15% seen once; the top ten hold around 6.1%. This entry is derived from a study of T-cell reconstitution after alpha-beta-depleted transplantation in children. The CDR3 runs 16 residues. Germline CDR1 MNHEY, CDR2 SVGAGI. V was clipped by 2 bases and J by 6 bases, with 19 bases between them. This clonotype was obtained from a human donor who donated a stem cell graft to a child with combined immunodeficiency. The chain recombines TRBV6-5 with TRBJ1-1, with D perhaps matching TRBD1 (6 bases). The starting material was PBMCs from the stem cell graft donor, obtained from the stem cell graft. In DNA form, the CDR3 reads TGTGCCAGCAGTTACCGAACGGGCAGGGGCCCCTCTGAAGCTTTCTTT. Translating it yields CASSYRTGRGPSEAFF.